This TCR beta chain was documented in a study of blood T cells in healthy people across ages. The V gene's germline CDR1 is SQVTM and CDR2 ANQGSEA. The CDR3 has 12 residues. Study-level points and caveats: Because donor CMV status was unknown, expanded clonotype changes were possibly confounded.

Together with a sample-barcoded 5' primer, a J-beta primer mix was included in a second PCR lasting about 6 to 11 cycles. TCRdb processed the 5' RACE reads anew with MiXCR; each CDR3 protein has one entry. The top ten hold about 7.7% of the sample, which has about 1.7 million distinct CDR3 sequences, roughly 27% seen once. This clonotype has a handful of counts. Antigen specificity is unknown. A read error is possible here, since a much larger clone lies one base away. The chain joins TRBV29-1 to TRBJ2-5; D perhaps matches TRBD2 (6 bases). Sequencing was performed on blood. The TCR comes from a woman aged 25 to 39 in good health. The CDR3 is CSVRGEEESQYF. CDR3 in DNA: TGCAGCGTTCGTGGGGAGGAAGAGTCCCAGTACTTC. Using reference TRBV29-1 and TRBJ2-5 for the parts outside the CDR3, the full variable domain is SAVISQKPSRDICQRGTSLTIQCQVDSQVTMMFWYRQQPGQSLTLIATANQGSEATYESGFVIDKFPISRPNLTFSTLTVSNMSPEDSSIYLCSVRGEEESQYFGPGTRLLVL.